Detailed here is one T cell receptor (beta chain). Its antigen is unidentified. This sample is part of a study of identifying expanded T cells in peripheral blood. Germline lookup yields CDR1 MDHEN and CDR2 SYDVKM. This CDR3 has 16 residues. With 3 bases clipped from V and 5 bases from J, the junction kept 6 bases outside the gene matches. TCRdb's table, derived via immunoSEQ multiplex PCR, lists solely in-frame clones and lacks some. The sample records more than 80,000 clones, around 88% being singletons. Whole-study findings and limits: About 1.2 clones differed between technical replicates, versus around 15 and 18 over time. Clone count variance between approximately 2-week samples rose with total template count.

This TCR was recovered from a person aged 18 to 70 in good health. The source material was blood. The chain employs TRBV28 and TRBJ2-3, with 12 bases identical to TRBD1. The CDR3 region is CASSLGTGGGGDTQYF. CDR3 coding DNA: TGTGCCAGCAGTTTGGGGACAGGGGGCGGAGGAGATACGCAGTATTTT.